The clone carrying this T cell receptor beta chain was seen just once. The antigen remains unidentified. The data were produced by immunoSEQ multiplex PCR, yet TCRdb's version contains in-frame clones alone and is incomplete. The repertoire holds fewer than 55,000 clones, with around three fifths as singletons. The sample comes from a study of a mutant IDH1 vaccine in newly diagnosed glioma. In the study overall: The first vaccination came 4-6 weeks after radiotherapy alone, or with temozolomide cycles. Males made up about 60% and females about 40% of treated patients, whose mean age was 40.4 years. Prior therapy was radiotherapy, temozolomide, or both; most received both.

V lost 1 base and J 7 bases, leaving 11 bases between the germline ends. The CDR3 sequence is 14 residues long. Germline-derived CDR1 and CDR2 are SGHRS and YFSETQ. Described time point: week 47, end of study. Topical imiquimod was applied with each vaccine dose, which held 300 ug of mutant IDH1 20-mer peptide. The source of this sequence is a man aged 40-55 years with glioma. Some clones in this sample may be carry-over from other donors' samples. V gene TRBV5-1 combines with J gene TRBJ2-2; possible D gene TRBD1, 5 bases. The specimen was peripheral blood mononuclear cells (PBMCs), collected from a glioma patient whose treatment included an IDH1 peptide vaccine. DNA for the CDR3: TGCGCCAGCAGCTTGACCAGGGAAGGCGGGGAGCTGTTTTTT. Protein: CASSLTREGGELFF. Supplemented by reference TRBV5-1 and TRBJ2-2, the full variable domain reads KAGVTQTPRYLIKTRGQQVTLSCSPISGHRSVSWYQQTPGQGLQFLFEYFSETQRNKGNFPGRFSGRQFSNSRSEMNVSTLELGDSALYLCASSLTREGGELFFGEGSRLTVL.